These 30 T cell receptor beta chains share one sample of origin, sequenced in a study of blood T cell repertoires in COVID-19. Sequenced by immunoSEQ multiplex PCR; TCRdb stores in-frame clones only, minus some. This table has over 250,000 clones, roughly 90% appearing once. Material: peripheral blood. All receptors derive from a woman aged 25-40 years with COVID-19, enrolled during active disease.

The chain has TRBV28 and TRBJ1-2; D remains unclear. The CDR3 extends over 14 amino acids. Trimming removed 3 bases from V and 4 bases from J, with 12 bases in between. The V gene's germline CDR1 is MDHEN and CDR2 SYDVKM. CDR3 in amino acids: CASSLSGVVYGYTF. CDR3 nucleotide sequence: TGTGCCAGCAGTTTGAGCGGGGTGGTCTATGGCTACACCTTC.

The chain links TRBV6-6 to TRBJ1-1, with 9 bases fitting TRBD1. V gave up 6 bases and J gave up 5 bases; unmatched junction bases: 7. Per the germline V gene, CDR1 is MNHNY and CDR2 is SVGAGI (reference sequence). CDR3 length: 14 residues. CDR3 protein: CASRSGTGRTEAFF. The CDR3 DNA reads TGTGCCAGCAGGTCTGGGACAGGGAGGACTGAAGCTTTCTTT.

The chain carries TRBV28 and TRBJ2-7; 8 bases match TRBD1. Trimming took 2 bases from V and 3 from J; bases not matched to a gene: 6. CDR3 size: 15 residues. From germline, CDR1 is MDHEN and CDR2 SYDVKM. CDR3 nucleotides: TGTGCCAGCAGTTTAGCCGGGACAGGAGACTACGAGCAGTACTTC. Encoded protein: CASSLAGTGDYEQYF.

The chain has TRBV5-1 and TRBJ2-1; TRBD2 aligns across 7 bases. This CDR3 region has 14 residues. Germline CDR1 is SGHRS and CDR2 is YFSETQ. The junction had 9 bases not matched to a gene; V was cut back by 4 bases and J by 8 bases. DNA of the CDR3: TGCGCCAGCAGCATTCCTACTAGCGCCGATGAGCAGTTCTTC. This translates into CASSIPTSADEQFF.

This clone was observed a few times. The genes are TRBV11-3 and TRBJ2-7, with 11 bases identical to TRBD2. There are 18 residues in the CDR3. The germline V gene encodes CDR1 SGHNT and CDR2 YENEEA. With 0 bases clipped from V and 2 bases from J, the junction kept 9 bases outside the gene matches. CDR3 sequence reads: CASSLEDGGLAEAYEQYF. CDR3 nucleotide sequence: TGTGCCAGCAGCTTAGAGGATGGGGGACTAGCGGAGGCCTACGAGCAGTACTTC.

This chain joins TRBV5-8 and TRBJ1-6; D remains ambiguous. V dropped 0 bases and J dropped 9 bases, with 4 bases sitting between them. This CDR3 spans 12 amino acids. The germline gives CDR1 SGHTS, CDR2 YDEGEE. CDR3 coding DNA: TGTGCCAGCAGCTTGGACAGTTCACCCCTCCACTTT. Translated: CASSLDSSPLHF.

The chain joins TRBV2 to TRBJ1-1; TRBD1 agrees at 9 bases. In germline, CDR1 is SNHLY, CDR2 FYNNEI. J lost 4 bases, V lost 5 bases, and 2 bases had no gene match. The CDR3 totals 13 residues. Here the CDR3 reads CASSMTGGTEAFF. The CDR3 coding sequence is TGTGCCAGCAGTATGACAGGGGGCACTGAAGCTTTCTTT.

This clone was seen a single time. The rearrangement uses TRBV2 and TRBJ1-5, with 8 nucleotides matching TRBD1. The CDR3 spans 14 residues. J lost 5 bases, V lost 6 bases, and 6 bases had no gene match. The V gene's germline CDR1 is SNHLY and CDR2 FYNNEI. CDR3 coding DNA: TGTGCCAGCAGGGACGGGACAGGCTATCAGCCCCAGCATTTT. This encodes CASRDGTGYQPQHF.

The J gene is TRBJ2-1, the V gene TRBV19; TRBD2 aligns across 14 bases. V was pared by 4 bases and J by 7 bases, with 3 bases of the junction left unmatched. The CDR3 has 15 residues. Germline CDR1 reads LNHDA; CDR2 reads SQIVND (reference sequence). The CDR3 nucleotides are TGTGCCAGTAGTACCGGGACTAGCGGGAGAAATGAGCAGTTCTTC. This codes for CASSTGTSGRNEQFF.

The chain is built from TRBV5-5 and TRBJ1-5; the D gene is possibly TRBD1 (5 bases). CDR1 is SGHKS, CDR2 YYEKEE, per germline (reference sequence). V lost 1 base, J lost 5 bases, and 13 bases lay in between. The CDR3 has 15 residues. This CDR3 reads CASSLQGGTDQPQHF. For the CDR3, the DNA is TGTGCCAGCAGCTTGCAGGGTGGGACTGATCAGCCCCAGCATTTT.

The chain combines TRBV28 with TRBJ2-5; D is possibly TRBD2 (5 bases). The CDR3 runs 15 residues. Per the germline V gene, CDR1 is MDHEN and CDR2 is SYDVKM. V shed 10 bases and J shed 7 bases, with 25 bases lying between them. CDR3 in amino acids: CAISSPGRPEGTQYF. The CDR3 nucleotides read TGTGCCATCTCTTCCCCGGGTCGTCCTGAGGGGACCCAGTACTTC.

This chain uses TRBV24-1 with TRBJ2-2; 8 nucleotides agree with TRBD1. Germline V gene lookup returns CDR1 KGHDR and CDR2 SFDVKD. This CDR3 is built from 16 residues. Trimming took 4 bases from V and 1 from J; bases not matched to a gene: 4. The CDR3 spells CATSDRTGGNTGELFF. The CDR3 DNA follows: TGTGCCACCAGTGACCGCACAGGGGGGAACACCGGGGAGCTGTTTTTT.

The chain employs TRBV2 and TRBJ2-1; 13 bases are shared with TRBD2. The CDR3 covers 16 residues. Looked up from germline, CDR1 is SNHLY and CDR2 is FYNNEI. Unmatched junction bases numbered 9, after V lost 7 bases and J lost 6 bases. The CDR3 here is CASTNTGLAGPNEQFF. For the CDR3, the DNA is TGTGCCAGCACCAATACGGGACTAGCGGGACCCAATGAGCAGTTCTTC.

CDR3 DNA: TGTGCCAGCAGCACCTCATGGCCAGGGGGCGGCTACACCTTC. Residues: CASSTSWPGGGYTF. The V and J genes are TRBV6-5 and TRBJ1-2, with 8 nucleotides matching TRBD1. In germline, CDR1 is MNHEY, CDR2 SVGAGI. The CDR3 covers 14 residues. The V segment lost 6 bases and the J segment 8 bases; nucleotides outside the gene matches: 11.

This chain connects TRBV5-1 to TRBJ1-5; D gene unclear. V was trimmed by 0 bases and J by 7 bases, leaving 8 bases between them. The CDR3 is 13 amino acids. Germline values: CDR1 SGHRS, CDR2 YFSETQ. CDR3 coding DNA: TGCGCCAGCAGCTTGGACCCGGGGCAGCCCCAGCATTTT. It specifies CASSLDPGQPQHF. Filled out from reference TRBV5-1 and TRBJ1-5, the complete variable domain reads KAGVTQTPRYLIKTRGQQVTLSCSPISGHRSVSWYQQTPGQGLQFLFEYFSETQRNKGNFPGRFSGRQFSNSRSEMNVSTLELGDSALYLCASSLDPGQPQHFGDGTRLSIL.

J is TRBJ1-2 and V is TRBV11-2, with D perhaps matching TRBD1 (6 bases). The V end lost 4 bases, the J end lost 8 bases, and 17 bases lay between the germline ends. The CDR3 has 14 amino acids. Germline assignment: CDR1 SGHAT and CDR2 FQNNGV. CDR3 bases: TGTGCCAGCAGCTCTACTACAGGGACCGGCGGCTACACCTTC. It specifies CASSSTTGTGGYTF.

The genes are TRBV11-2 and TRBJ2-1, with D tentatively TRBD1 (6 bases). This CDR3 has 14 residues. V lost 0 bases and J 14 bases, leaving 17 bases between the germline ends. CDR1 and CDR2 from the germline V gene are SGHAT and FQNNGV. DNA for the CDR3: TGTGCCAGCAGCTTAGATCGCTGGGGGCTCGGGGAGTTCTTC. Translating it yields CASSLDRWGLGEFF.

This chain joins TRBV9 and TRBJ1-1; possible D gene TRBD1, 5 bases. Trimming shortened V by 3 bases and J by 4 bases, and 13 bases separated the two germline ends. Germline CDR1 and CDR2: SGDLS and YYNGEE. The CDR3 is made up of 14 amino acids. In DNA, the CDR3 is TGTGCCAGCAGCGAGGGGATCTCAACCACTGAAGCTTTCTTT. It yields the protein CASSEGISTTEAFF.

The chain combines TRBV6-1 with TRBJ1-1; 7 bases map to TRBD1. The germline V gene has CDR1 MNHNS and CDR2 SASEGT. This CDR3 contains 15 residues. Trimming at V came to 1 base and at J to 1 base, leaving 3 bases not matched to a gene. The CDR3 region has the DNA TGTGCCAGCAGTGAAGAGGGACAGCCGAACACTGAAGCTTTCTTT. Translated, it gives CASSEEGQPNTEAFF.

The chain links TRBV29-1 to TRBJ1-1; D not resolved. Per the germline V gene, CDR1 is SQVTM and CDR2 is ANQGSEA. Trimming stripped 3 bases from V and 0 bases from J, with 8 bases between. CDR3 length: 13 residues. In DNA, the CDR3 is TGCAGCGTTGAGGGCCTCATGAACACTGAAGCTTTCTTT. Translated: CSVEGLMNTEAFF.

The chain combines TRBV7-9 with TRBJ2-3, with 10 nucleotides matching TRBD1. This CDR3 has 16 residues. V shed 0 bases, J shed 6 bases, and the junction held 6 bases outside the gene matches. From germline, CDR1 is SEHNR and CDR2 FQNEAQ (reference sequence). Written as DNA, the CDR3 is TGTGCCAGCAGCTTAGCTATGACAGGGGGCTGGGATACGCAGTATTTT. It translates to CASSLAMTGGWDTQYF.

The CDR3 reads CASSPKETGGPYNEQFF. The CDR3 DNA reads TGCGCCAGCAGTCCAAAGGAGACAGGGGGACCCTACAATGAGCAGTTCTTC. The chain couples TRBV23-1 to TRBJ2-1, with 9 bases fitting TRBD1. TRBV23-1 is an ORF for which the function is uncertain. The CDR3 consists of 17 residues. Trimming took 4 bases from V and 2 from J; bases not matched to a gene: 9.

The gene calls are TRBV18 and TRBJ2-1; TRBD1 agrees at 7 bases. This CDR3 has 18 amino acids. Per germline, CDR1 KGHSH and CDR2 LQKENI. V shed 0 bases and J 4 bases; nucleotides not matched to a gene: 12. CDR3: CASSPPPTTGISYNEQFF. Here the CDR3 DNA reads TGTGCCAGCTCACCACCCCCAACGACAGGGATTAGTTACAATGAGCAGTTCTTC.

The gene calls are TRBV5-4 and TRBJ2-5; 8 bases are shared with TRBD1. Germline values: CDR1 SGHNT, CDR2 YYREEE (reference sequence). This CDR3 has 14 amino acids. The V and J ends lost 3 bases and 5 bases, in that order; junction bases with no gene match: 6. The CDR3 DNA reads TGTGCCAGCAGCTGGGGCCGACAGGGGGAGACCCAGTACTTC. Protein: CASSWGRQGETQYF. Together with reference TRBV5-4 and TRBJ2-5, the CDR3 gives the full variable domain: ETGVTQSPTHLIKTRGQQVTLRCSSQSGHNTVSWYQQALGQGPQFIFQYYREEENGRGNFPPRFSGLQFPNYSSELNVNALELDDSALYLCASSWGRQGETQYFGPGTRLLVL.

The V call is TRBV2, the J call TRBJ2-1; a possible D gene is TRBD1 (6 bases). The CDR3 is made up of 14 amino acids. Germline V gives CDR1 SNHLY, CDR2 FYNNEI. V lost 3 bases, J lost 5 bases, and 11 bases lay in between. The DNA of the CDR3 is TGTGCCAGCAGTGACGCCAGGGGCAACAATGAGCAGTTCTTC. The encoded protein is CASSDARGNNEQFF.

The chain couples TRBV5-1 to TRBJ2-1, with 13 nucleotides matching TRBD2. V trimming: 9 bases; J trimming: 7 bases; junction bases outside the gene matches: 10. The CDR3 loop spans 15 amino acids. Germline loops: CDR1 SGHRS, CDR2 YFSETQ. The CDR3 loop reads CATGSGTSGKNEQFF. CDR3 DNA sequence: TGCGCCACCGGATCCGGGACTAGCGGGAAAAATGAGCAGTTCTTC.

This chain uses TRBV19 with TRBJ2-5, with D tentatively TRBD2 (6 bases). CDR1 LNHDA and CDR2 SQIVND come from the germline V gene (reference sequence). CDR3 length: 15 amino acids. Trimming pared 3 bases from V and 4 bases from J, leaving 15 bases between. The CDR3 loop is CASSIDGRGGETQYF. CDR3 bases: TGTGCCAGTAGTATTGACGGGAGAGGAGGAGAGACCCAGTACTTC.

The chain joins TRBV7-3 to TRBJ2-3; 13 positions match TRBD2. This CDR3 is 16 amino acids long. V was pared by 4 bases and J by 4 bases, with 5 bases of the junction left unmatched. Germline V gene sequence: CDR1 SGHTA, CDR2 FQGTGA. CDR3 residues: CASSSLLAGGADTQYF. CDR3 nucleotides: TGTGCCAGCAGCTCGCTACTAGCGGGAGGGGCAGATACGCAGTATTTT. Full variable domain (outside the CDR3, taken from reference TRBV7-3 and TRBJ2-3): GAGVSQTPSNKVTEKGKYVELRCDPISGHTALYWYRQSLGQGPEFLIYFQGTGAADDSGLPNDRFFAVRPEGSVSTLKIQRTERGDSAVYLCASSSLLAGGADTQYFGPGTRLTVL.

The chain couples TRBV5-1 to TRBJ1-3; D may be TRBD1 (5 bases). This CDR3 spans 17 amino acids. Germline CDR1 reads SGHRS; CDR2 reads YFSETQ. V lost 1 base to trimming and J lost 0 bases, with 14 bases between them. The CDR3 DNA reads TGCGCCAGCAGCTTGTCTCAGGGTTCTTCCTCTGGAAACACCATATATTTT. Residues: CASSLSQGSSSGNTIYF.

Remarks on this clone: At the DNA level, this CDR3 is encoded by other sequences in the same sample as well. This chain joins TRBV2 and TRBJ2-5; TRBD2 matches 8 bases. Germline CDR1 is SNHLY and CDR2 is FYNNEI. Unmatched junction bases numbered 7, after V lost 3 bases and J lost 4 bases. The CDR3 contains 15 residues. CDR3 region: CASSETSGRGETQYF. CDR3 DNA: TGTGCCAGCAGTGAGACGAGCGGGAGAGGAGAGACCCAGTACTTC.